Listed below are T cell receptor beta chains from one sample, sequenced in a study of beta chain features in type 1 diabetes. Using immunoSEQ multiplex PCR, the repertoire was profiled, and TCRdb retains in-frame clones only, with some absent. The sample records under 400,000 clones, 14% being singletons. Sequencing was performed on central memory CD4+ T cells from blood. These receptors were obtained from a man between 25 and 39 years old in good health. Both conserved end residues are part of each CDR3. Fields, in order: clone size, V gene, CDR3 protein. Clone size is given for some rows only: seen once, a few or many times, or a class if the clone is expanded.

few	TRBV5-1	CASSFGGREETQYF
many	TRBV14	CASSQTWTQYF
few	TRBV6-5	CASGYQGPHSGGYTF
many	TRBV28	CASSFSGGSYNEQFF
few	TRBV5-6	CASSSDRGQETQYF
few	TRBV28	CASSLTVRAGELFF
.	TRBV19	CASRRGQHYGYTF
.	TRBV4-3	CASSQDRSQETQYF
few	TRBV9	CASSLLENTEAFF
.	TRBV2	CASSGQRNNQPQHF
.	TRBV14	CASSQDSVFVGGEETQYF
few	TRBV7-7	CASREGLNTGELFF
.	TRBV5-6	CASSLPSGGALDTQYF
few	TRBV5-6	CASSKAGSGNQPQHF
many	TRBV29-1	CSQGGGQETQYF
.	TRBV6-5	CASRGGGSYEQYF
.	TRBV7-9	CASRVGGTYGYTF
few	TRBV9	CASTQLTGAEAFF
.	TRBV11-2	CASSLGASGAYNEQFF
.	TRBV30	CAWSVQYGYTF
.	TRBV30	CAWSVQVGGSGRYNEQFF
few	TRBV19	CASSPLADYNEQFF
.	TRBV18	CASSKPGLAGNEQFF
few	TRBV5-1	CASSLVPNLGVGSWYEQYF
few	TRBV10-3	CASSSEPYNEQFF
few	TRBV5-4	CASSLRENTEAFF
few	TRBV4-2	CASSQEVASGAGTGELFF
.	TRBV15	CATSARQGFSNQPQHF
.	TRBV7-3	CASGYRSQETQYF
many	TRBV12-5	CASGFGGPNTEAFF
few	TRBV10-3	CATLELDEQYF
many	TRBV19	CASSGPRLRNIQYF
.	TRBV6-1	CASSRRTENYGYTF
many	TRBV7-9	CASSLAGGYNEQFF
many	TRBV7-3	CASSPGQGAEAFF
few	TRBV7-2	CASSLNGRSYEQYF
few	TRBV9	CASSVGTRGDTQYF
.	TRBV9	CASSHRVAYYNEQFF
.	TRBV2	CASSDRGTSTHF
.	TRBV15	CATSRGRDSWEKLFF
few	TRBV9	CASSVIGDFGSDTQYF